Listed here are 18 T cell receptor beta chains from one sample, sequenced in a study of CD8+ T cells in alopecia areata. RNA was extracted and reverse transcribed into cDNA as the sequencing template. The assay was immunoSEQ multiplex PCR, and TCRdb's table has in-frame clones only and misses some. The sample holds about 160,000 clones, about 89% seen once. The material was CD8+ T cells sorted from blood, obtained at week 0. All receptors come from a human donor with alopecia areata.

The chain joins TRBV6-5 to TRBJ2-2, with D tentatively TRBD2 (6 bases). Per the germline V gene, CDR1 is MNHEY and CDR2 is SVGAGI. The V end lost 7 bases, the J end lost 6 bases, and 18 bases lay between the germline ends. The CDR3 is made up of 15 amino acids. CDR3 sequence (DNA): TGTGCCAGCAAGAAGGACGGCTGGGGGGCCGGGGAGCTGTTTTTT. Its protein is CASKKDGWGAGELFF.

This sequence joins TRBV10-2 and TRBJ2-3; 7 bases map to TRBD1. The germline V gene encodes CDR1 WSHSY and CDR2 SAAADI. V trimming: 3 bases; J trimming: 4 bases; junction bases outside the gene matches: 10. The CDR3 contains 16 residues. CDR3 nucleotides: TGCGCCAGCAGTGACGGGGACAGACGCCCGGCAGATACGCAGTATTTT. It specifies CASSDGDRRPADTQYF.

The rearrangement links TRBV5-6 to TRBJ2-7, with 12 positions matching TRBD1. Germline V CDR1 and CDR2: SGHDT, YYEEEE. CDR3 length: 15 amino acids. Germline trimming cut 2 bases from V and 4 bases from J; bases unmatched to any gene: 4. CDR3 protein: CASSLPGQGAYEQYF. CDR3 nucleotides: TGTGCCAGCAGCTTACCGGGACAGGGGGCTTACGAGCAGTACTTC.

On this clone: The sample has other DNA sequences that encode this CDR3 too. The chain combines TRBV5-1 with TRBJ2-1; D is undetermined. V was cut by 1 base and J by 7 bases, with 6 bases left in between. The length of the CDR3 is 12 residues. The V gene's germline CDR1 is SGHRS and CDR2 YFSETQ. CDR3 residues: CASSLTVNEQFF. DNA of the CDR3: TGCGCCAGCAGCTTGACGGTAAATGAGCAGTTCTTC.

The chain couples TRBV14 to TRBJ2-3; unclear D gene. V lost 4 bases to trimming and J lost 4 bases, with 15 bases between them. This CDR3 is built from 15 residues. Germline V gene lookup returns CDR1 SGHDN and CDR2 FVKESK. The CDR3 spells CASSPVLESADTQYF. As DNA, the CDR3 is TGTGCCAGCAGCCCAGTATTGGAGTCGGCAGATACGCAGTATTTT.

The chain combines TRBV5-4 with TRBJ2-4, with D perhaps given as TRBD1 or TRBD2 (5 bases each). Trimming removed 0 bases at V and 10 bases at J, with 14 bases between. The CDR3 is 14 amino acids. Germline V gives CDR1 SGHNT, CDR2 YYREEE (reference sequence). The CDR3 bases are TGTGCCAGCAGCTTGGGGGGACCCCGGTCAATTCAGTACTTC. Its translation is CASSLGGPRSIQYF.

This chain joins TRBV6-5 and TRBJ2-1; D assignment may be TRBD1 or TRBD2 (5 bases each). Germline lookup yields CDR1 MNHEY and CDR2 SVGAGI. The CDR3 sequence is 15 residues long. The germline V and J ends were trimmed by 8 bases and 0 bases, with 14 bases remaining between them. In nucleotides, the CDR3 is TGTGCCAGCCTCCCTTCCGGGACCTCCTACAATGAGCAGTTCTTC. Amino acids: CASLPSGTSYNEQFF.

The chain uses TRBV29-1 and TRBJ2-1; 8 bases are a match to TRBD2. CDR1 and CDR2 from the germline V gene are SQVTM and ANQGSEA. The length of the CDR3 is 15 residues. The V segment lost 3 bases and the J segment 2 bases; nucleotides outside the gene matches: 6. CDR3: CSVEVSGITYNEQFF. DNA of the CDR3: TGCAGCGTTGAGGTTAGCGGGATTACCTACAATGAGCAGTTCTTC.

CDR3 region: CASSLSSGLNSYNEQFF. In DNA, the CDR3 is TGTGCCAGCAGCTTGTCCAGCGGGCTAAACTCCTACAATGAGCAGTTCTTC. The chain links TRBV5-4 to TRBJ2-1; maybe TRBD2 (6 bases). V lost 1 base and J lost 0, with 14 bases in between. This CDR3 comprises 17 residues. Germline V CDR1 and CDR2: SGHNT, YYREEE (reference sequence). Together with reference TRBV5-4 and TRBJ2-1, the CDR3 gives the full variable domain: ETGVTQSPTHLIKTRGQQVTLRCSSQSGHNTVSWYQQALGQGPQFIFQYYREEENGRGNFPPRFSGLQFPNYSSELNVNALELDDSALYLCASSLSSGLNSYNEQFFGPGTRLTVL.

This clone was detected only once. The V gene is TRBV19, the J gene TRBJ2-5; no reliable D call. The CDR3 consists of 11 residues. Trimming shortened V by 8 bases and J by 6 bases, and 10 bases separated the two germline ends. CDR1 is LNHDA and CDR2 is SQIVND in the germline V gene (reference sequence). The CDR3 nucleotides read TGTGCCAGTTCTAGAAAAAAGACCCAGTACTTC. This gives the protein CASSRKKTQYF.

The chain has TRBV5-4 and TRBJ2-1; 9 nucleotides match TRBD2. Unmatched junction bases numbered 3, after V lost 5 bases and J lost 3 bases. The germline gives CDR1 SGHNT, CDR2 YYREEE (reference sequence). The CDR3 totals 14 residues. For the CDR3, the DNA is TGTGCCAGCAGAAGCGGGGGGAGCTACAATGAGCAGTTCTTC. Its protein product is CASRSGGSYNEQFF.

This clone was detected a few times. This chain links TRBV7-9 with TRBJ2-4; 7 bases match TRBD1. The CDR3 spans 17 residues. Germline V gives CDR1 SEHNR, CDR2 FQNEAQ (reference sequence). Losses at the gene ends were 5 bases for V and 8 bases for J; bases not matched to a gene: 18. Here the CDR3 reads CASSLPETTGDVDIQYF. For the CDR3, the DNA is TGTGCCAGCAGCCTACCTGAGACAACAGGGGACGTAGACATTCAGTACTTC.

The CDR3 nucleotides read TGTGCCAGCAGTGACAGTACTAGCGGGTACAATGAGCAGTTCTTC. Its translation: CASSDSTSGYNEQFF. The chain uses TRBV6-1 and TRBJ2-1; 9 positions match TRBD2. CDR1 MNHNS and CDR2 SASEGT come from the germline V gene. This CDR3 region has 15 residues. The junction had 4 bases not matched to a gene; V was cut back by 3 bases and J by 4 bases.

V and J are TRBV9 and TRBJ1-1, with no clear D. Per germline, CDR1 SGDLS and CDR2 YYNGEE. The CDR3 has 14 residues. Trimming left V 4 bases short and J 0 bases short, with 10 bases between. CDR3 in DNA: TGTGCCAGCAGCCTGAACGGCATGAACACTGAAGCTTTCTTT. This sequence encodes CASSLNGMNTEAFF.

The rearrangement links TRBV7-9 to TRBJ2-2; unclear D gene. The CDR3 runs to 14 residues. The V end lost 6 bases, the J end lost 5 bases, and 13 bases lay between the germline ends. CDR1 and CDR2 (germline): SEHNR, FQNEAQ (reference sequence). The CDR3, as DNA: TGTGCCAGCAGGCCTGGGCGGCAAACCGGGGAGCTGTTTTTT. It encodes CASRPGRQTGELFF.

This clone has only one observation. The chain joins TRBV7-3 to TRBJ2-2, with 7 nucleotides matching TRBD2. This CDR3 contains 14 residues. CDR1 and CDR2 from the germline V gene are SGHTA and FQGTGA. After removal of 5 bases from V and 8 bases from J, the junction contained 8 bases not matched to a gene. The CDR3 region is CASSARAGMGELFF. CDR3 bases: TGTGCCAGCAGCGCCCGAGCGGGAATGGGGGAGCTGTTTTTT.

The chain carries TRBV15 and TRBJ2-1; the match to TRBD2 covers 13 bases. V lost 0 bases to trimming and J lost 12 bases; unmatched junction nucleotides: 11. The V gene's germline CDR1 is LNHNV and CDR2 YYDKDF (reference sequence). The CDR3 is 17 residues long. The CDR3 protein is CATSRDQGLAGVAGQFF. As DNA, the CDR3 is TGTGCCACCAGCAGAGATCAAGGACTAGCGGGAGTAGCTGGGCAGTTCTTC. Combining the CDR3 with reference TRBV15 and TRBJ2-1 gives the whole variable domain DAMVIQNPRYQVTQFGKPVTLSCSQTLNHNVMYWYQQKSSQAPKLLFHYYDKDFNNEADTPDNFQSRRPNTSFCFLDIRSPGLGDTAMYLCATSRDQGLAGVAGQFFGPGTRLTVL.

The chain couples TRBV29-1 to TRBJ2-1; 7 positions agree with TRBD1. This CDR3 region has 14 residues. CDR1 is SQVTM, CDR2 ANQGSEA, per germline. Trimming cost V 4 bases and J 4 bases; bases outside gene matches: 7. This chain's CDR3 is CSVVDRISYNEQFF. The CDR3 bases are TGCAGCGTTGTGGACAGGATCAGTTACAATGAGCAGTTCTTC.